The T cell receptor (beta chain) under discussion was sequenced for a study of beta chain features in type 1 diabetes. Points from the study as a whole: Researchers cautioned that cDNA sequencing could over-represent cells with high TCR expression.

The CDR3 sequence is 14 residues long. V was clipped by 3 bases and J by 1 base; unmatched bases: 1. Germline-derived CDR1 and CDR2 are SGHTA and FQGNSA. Investigators reverse transcribed all isolated RNA, so they sequenced expressed TCRB transcripts. TCRdb's copy holds only in-frame clones and misses some; the assay was immunoSEQ multiplex PCR. The table lists 140,000 to 150,000 clones, roughly 50% of them singletons, with under 0.45% in the top ten. This clone appeared a few times. Its target is not known. The source is a man younger than 35 in good health. The sample consisted of Tregs from blood. The chain joins TRBV7-2 to TRBJ2-7; 9 nucleotides line up with TRBD2. CDR3 nucleotides: TGTGCCAGCAGCTTCCTAGCGGGATCCTACGAGCAGTACTTC. Its translation is CASSFLAGSYEQYF.